Each of the 27 T cell receptor beta chains below was sequenced from the same sample in a study of blood T cell repertoires in COVID-19. Sequencing used immunoSEQ multiplex PCR; TCRdb keeps in-frame clones, though not all of them. Found here are about 40,000 clones, more than 70% of them singletons; the top ten hold approximately 2.6%. The specimen sequenced was peripheral blood. Receptors were obtained from a human donor in a cohort sampled during active COVID-19.

The rearrangement joins TRBV7-9 to TRBJ2-1, with 8 nucleotides matching TRBD2. CDR3 size: 16 residues. Trimming removed 1 base from V and 3 bases from J; junction bases left unmatched: 5. The germline CDR1 and CDR2 sequences are SEHNR and FQNEAQ (reference sequence). DNA for the CDR3: TGTGCCAGCAGCTTAGTCTCGCGGGGGGTCTACAATGAGCAGTTCTTC. Its translation: CASSLVSRGVYNEQFF.

The chain is built from TRBV10-3 and TRBJ2-5; 10 bases fit TRBD2. The CDR3 runs to 17 residues. The V and J ends lost 0 bases and 3 bases, in that order; junction bases with no gene match: 7. Germline V gene lookup returns CDR1 ENHRY and CDR2 SYGVKD. In DNA form, the CDR3 reads TGTGCCATCAGTGAGTCGAAAGTAGCGGGGGGAAAAGAGACCCAGTACTTC. This translates into CAISESKVAGGKETQYF.

The J gene is TRBJ2-1, the V gene TRBV11-2; 12 positions agree with TRBD2. Germline CDR1 SGHAT, CDR2 FQNNGV. Trimming took 2 bases from V and 0 from J; bases not matched to a gene: 5. This CDR3 region has 18 residues. Here the CDR3 DNA reads TGTGCCAGCAGCTTACTACTAGCGGGGGGAACCTCCTACAATGAGCAGTTCTTC. It is translated as CASSLLLAGGTSYNEQFF. Based on the CDR3 plus reference TRBV11-2 and TRBJ2-1, the full variable domain is EAGVAQSPRYKIIEKRQSVAFWCNPISGHATLYWYQQILGQGPKLLIQFQNNGVVDDSQLPKDRFSAERLKGVDSTLKIQPAKLEDSAVYLCASSLLLAGGTSYNEQFFGPGTRLTVL.

This chain links TRBV7-6 with TRBJ2-7; 9 nucleotides match TRBD1. CDR3 length equals 15 residues. J lost 5 bases, V lost 4 bases, and 9 bases had no gene match. Germline CDR1 SGHVS, CDR2 FNYEAQ. The CDR3 sequence is CASSSERDRVDEQYF. The CDR3 nucleotides read TGTGCCAGCAGCTCGGAGCGGGACAGGGTCGACGAGCAGTACTTC.

A few counts support this clone. The rearrangement links TRBV24-1 to TRBJ2-1, with 8 bases that match TRBD2. This CDR3 has 13 residues. Germline V CDR1 and CDR2: KGHDR, SFDVKD. With 8 bases clipped from V and 7 bases from J, the junction kept 6 bases outside the gene matches. The CDR3: CATTTGGANEQFF. The CDR3 DNA reads TGTGCCACCACCACCGGGGGGGCGAATGAGCAGTTCTTC.

In its sample, this clone was seen once. The V gene is TRBV5-1, the J gene TRBJ2-3; maybe TRBD1 (6 bases). There are 15 residues in the CDR3. From germline, CDR1 is SGHRS and CDR2 YFSETQ. Between the trimmed V and J ends, which lost 0 bases and 2 bases, there was a span of 10 bases. The CDR3 nucleotides read TGCGCCAGCAGCTTGGAGGGACAAAACACAGATACGCAGTATTTT. Translated: CASSLEGQNTDTQYF.

This chain connects TRBV3-1 (or the pseudogene TRBV3-2) to TRBJ1-2; D possibly corresponds to TRBD1 (6 bases). CDR3 length: 13 residues. V was clipped by 4 bases and J by 8 bases, with 14 bases between them. CDR1 and CDR2 from the germline V gene are LGHDT and YNNKEL (reference sequence). CDR3 region: CASSLTGSEGYTF. DNA for the CDR3: TGTGCCAGCAGCCTTACAGGGTCCGAGGGCTACACCTTC.

J is TRBJ2-5 and V is TRBV15; D possibly corresponds to TRBD1 (5 bases). Germline loops: CDR1 LNHNV, CDR2 YYDKDF (reference sequence). This CDR3 spans 13 amino acids. Trimming removed 5 bases at V and 7 bases at J, with 14 bases between. The CDR3 DNA sequence: TGTGCCACCAGCGGCGCTAGGGGCGGGACCCAGTACTTC. This translates into CATSGARGGTQYF.

The V gene is TRBV2, the J gene TRBJ2-1; tentatively, D is TRBD2 (5 bases). CDR1 is SNHLY, CDR2 FYNNEI, per germline. The CDR3 runs 13 residues. V was shortened by 5 bases and J by 10 bases, with 15 bases between the two germline ends. In DNA form, the CDR3 reads TGTGCCAGCAGTAGTCAAACGGAGGAAGAGCAGTTCTTC. Its translation is CASSSQTEEEQFF.

A single count supports this clone. For the CDR3, the DNA is TGTGCCAGCAGTTACTCGTGGGGCGGACACACAGATACGCAGTATTTT. This sequence encodes CASSYSWGGHTDTQYF. V gene TRBV6-6 combines with J gene TRBJ2-3; TRBD1 might be the D (5 bases). V was pared by 0 bases and J by 2 bases, with 12 bases between. CDR3 length: 16 amino acids. Per germline, CDR1 MNHNY and CDR2 SVGAGI (reference sequence).

This chain connects TRBV3-1 (or the pseudogene TRBV3-2) to TRBJ2-3; TRBD1 might be the D (7 bases). The length of the CDR3 is 16 residues. V lost 4 bases and J lost 4, with 18 bases in between. Germline CDR1 and CDR2: LGHDT and YNNKEL (reference sequence). CDR3 sequence (DNA): TGTGCCAGCAGCCGCAGGGGGTTGACTAGTTCAGATACGCAGTATTTT. This sequence encodes CASSRRGLTSSDTQYF.

This clone was picked up a small number of times. The V gene is TRBV10-3, the J gene TRBJ1-1; TRBD1 matches 9 bases. Germline values: CDR1 ENHRY, CDR2 SYGVKD. The CDR3 runs to 15 residues. Trimming took 2 bases from V and 4 from J; bases not matched to a gene: 5. CDR3 sequence reads: CAISERTGEGTEAFF. The CDR3 DNA reads TGTGCCATCAGTGAGCGGACAGGGGAAGGCACTGAAGCTTTCTTT.

This chain uses TRBV5-5 with TRBJ2-7, with D maybe TRBD1 (6 bases). This CDR3 has 16 residues. Trimming removed 0 bases at V and 4 bases at J, with 17 bases between. Germline loops: CDR1 SGHKS, CDR2 YYEKEE (reference sequence). CDR3 bases: TGTGCCAGCAGCTTGGCCGCCGGGACAACCAGTTACGAGCAGTACTTC. This translates into CASSLAAGTTSYEQYF. The variable domain in full, with the rest retrieved from reference TRBV5-5 and TRBJ2-7, is DAGVTQSPTHLIKTRGQQVTLRCSPISGHKSVSWYQQVLGQGPQFIFQYYEKEERGRGNFPDRFSARQFPNYSSELNVNALLLGDSALYLCASSLAAGTTSYEQYFGPGTRLTVT.

This rearrangement joins TRBV5-4 to TRBJ2-1, with 9 bases fitting TRBD1. V was pared by 0 bases and J by 10 bases, with 2 bases of the junction left unmatched. This CDR3 has 13 residues. Germline-derived CDR1 and CDR2 are SGHNT and YYREEE (reference sequence). CDR3 protein: CASSLDGTGEQFF. The CDR3 DNA reads as TGTGCCAGCAGCTTGGACGGGACAGGGGAGCAGTTCTTC.

The chain combines TRBV2 with TRBJ1-2, with TRBD1 matching over 10 bases. This CDR3 has 14 residues. V lost 5 bases, J lost 4 bases, and 4 bases stayed unmatched. Germline CDR1 SNHLY, CDR2 FYNNEI. The CDR3 sequence: CASSQDRGVYGYTF. DNA of the CDR3: TGTGCCAGCAGTCAGGACAGGGGGGTCTATGGCTACACCTTC.

The chain couples TRBV15 to TRBJ1-4; 9 nucleotides line up with TRBD1. The CDR3 is 16 amino acids. The J segment lost 7 bases and the V segment lost 3 bases, leaving 9 bases of the junction unmatched. Germline loops: CDR1 LNHNV, CDR2 YYDKDF (reference sequence). CDR3 protein: CATSRNRDRVGEKLFF. For the CDR3, the DNA is TGTGCCACCAGCAGGAACCGGGACAGGGTTGGTGAAAAACTGTTTTTT.

V and J are TRBV6-2 or TRBV6-3 and TRBJ1-5; 8 bases are shared with TRBD1. V was pared by 2 bases and J by 6 bases, with 6 bases of the junction left unmatched. CDR1 MNHEY and CDR2 SVGEGT come from the germline V gene. The CDR3 spans 15 residues. The CDR3 nucleotides read TGTGCCAGCAGTTACGAGACAGGGGCGAGTCAGCCCCAGCATTTT. Translated, it gives CASSYETGASQPQHF.

The J gene is TRBJ2-7, the V gene TRBV6-5; 11 bases are a match to TRBD1. This CDR3 has 14 residues. The germline gives CDR1 MNHEY, CDR2 SVGAGI. Trimming removed 6 bases from V and 3 bases from J; junction bases left unmatched: 4. This CDR3 is CASRGTGGVYEQYF. The DNA for the CDR3 is TGTGCCAGCAGAGGGACAGGGGGGGTCTACGAGCAGTACTTC.

This chain joins TRBV4-1 and TRBJ1-1; 9 positions match TRBD1. This CDR3 comprises 15 residues. Germline V CDR1 and CDR2: MGHRA, YSYEKL. The V gene end was trimmed by 0 bases and the J gene end by 10 bases; junction bases not matched to a gene: 9. The CDR3 bases are TGCGCCAGCAGCCAAGATGCAAACAGGGGGCTTGGAGCTTTCTTT. It encodes CASSQDANRGLGAFF.

The genes are TRBV7-3 and TRBJ1-2; no definite D call. The CDR3 covers 13 residues. Looked up from germline, CDR1 is SGHTA and CDR2 is FQGTGA. Trimming took 1 base from V and 5 from J, leaving 8 bases between them. The CDR3 DNA reads TGTGCCAGCAGCTTAAACCCCGGGTATGGCTACACCTTC. Encoded protein: CASSLNPGYGYTF.

The genes are TRBV12-3 or TRBV12-4 and TRBJ1-2; 7 bases are shared with TRBD1. The V segment lost 6 bases and the J segment 3 bases; nucleotides outside the gene matches: 4. The CDR3 runs to 13 residues. The CDR3 coding sequence is TGTGCCAGCAGATTGGACAGGTACTATGGCTACACCTTC. Translated: CASRLDRYYGYTF.

This clone rates as medium-sized. V is TRBV7-9 and J is TRBJ1-2; TRBD1 might be the D (5 bases). Per the germline V gene, CDR1 is SEHNR and CDR2 is FQNEAQ (reference sequence). V was clipped by 1 base and J by 8 bases, with 17 bases between them. The CDR3 consists of 15 residues. The CDR3 loop reads CASSLGLQGGYGYTF. CDR3 nucleotide sequence: TGTGCCAGCAGCTTAGGCTTGCAGGGTGGTTACGGCTACACCTTC. Full variable domain (outside the CDR3, taken from reference TRBV7-9 and TRBJ1-2): DTGVSQNPRHKITKRGQNVTFRCDPISEHNRLYWYRQTLGQGPEFLTYFQNEAQLEKSRLLSDRFSAERPKGSFSTLEIQRTEQGDSAMYLCASSLGLQGGYGYTFGSGTRLTVV.

V and J are TRBV19 and TRBJ2-7, with D unclear. There are 13 residues in the CDR3. Trimming pared 10 bases from V and 1 base from J, leaving 14 bases between. CDR1 is LNHDA, CDR2 SQIVND, per germline (reference sequence). This chain's CDR3 is CATSAYISYEQYF. The CDR3 nucleotides read TGTGCCACCTCAGCGTACATTTCCTACGAGCAGTACTTC.

The V call is TRBV5-5, the J call TRBJ2-2; TRBD2 matches 12 bases. This CDR3 is 17 amino acids long. Trimming took 1 base from V and 4 from J; bases not matched to a gene: 5. The germline CDR1 and CDR2 sequences are SGHKS and YYEKEE (reference sequence). CDR3 region: CASSLTSGGLFTGELFF. The CDR3 DNA reads as TGTGCCAGCAGCTTGACTAGCGGGGGGCTTTTCACCGGGGAGCTGTTTTTT.

CDR3 sequence reads: CASSPSTGKGYGYTF. The CDR3 DNA is TGTGCCAGCTCACCGTCGACAGGGAAGGGCTATGGCTACACCTTC. The genes are TRBV18 and TRBJ1-2, with 7 bases aligning to TRBD1. The CDR3 consists of 15 residues. J gave up 4 bases and V 3 bases, and 8 bases lay outside the gene matches. Germline V CDR1 and CDR2: KGHSH, LQKENI.

The gene calls are TRBV19 and TRBJ1-6, with TRBD1 as a possible D gene (6 bases). V was shortened by 1 base and J by 0 bases, with 16 bases between the two germline ends. The V gene's germline CDR1 is LNHDA and CDR2 SQIVND (reference sequence). The CDR3 contains 19 residues. The CDR3 DNA reads as TGTGCCAGTAGTATAGCATGGGGACACCAATCCTCCTATAATTCACCCCTCCACTTT. As protein: CASSIAWGHQSSYNSPLHF. Full variable domain (missing parts from reference TRBV19 and TRBJ1-6): DGGITQSPKYLFRKEGQNVTLSCEQNLNHDAMYWYRQDPGQGLRLIYYSQIVNDFQKGDIAEGYSVSREKKESFPLTVTSAQKNPTAFYLCASSIAWGHQSSYNSPLHFGNGTRLTVT.

J is TRBJ1-2 and V is TRBV5-1; no definite D call. Germline V gene lookup returns CDR1 SGHRS and CDR2 YFSETQ. CDR3 size: 11 residues. Trimming took off 3 bases at V and 5 bases at J, with 5 bases between the two ends. CDR3 in DNA: TGCGCCAGCAGCTCGAGTTATGGCTACACCTTC. It translates to CASSSSYGYTF.